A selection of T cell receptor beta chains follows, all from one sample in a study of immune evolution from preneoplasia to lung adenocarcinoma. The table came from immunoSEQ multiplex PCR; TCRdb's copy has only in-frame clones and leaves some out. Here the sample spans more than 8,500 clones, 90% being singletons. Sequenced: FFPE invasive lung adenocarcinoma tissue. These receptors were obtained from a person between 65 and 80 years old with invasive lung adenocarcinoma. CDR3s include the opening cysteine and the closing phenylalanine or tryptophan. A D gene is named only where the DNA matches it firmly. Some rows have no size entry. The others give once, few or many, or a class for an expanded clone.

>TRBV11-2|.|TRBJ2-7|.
CASSFPPSYEQYF
TGTGCCAGCAGCTTCCCCCCCTCCTACGAGCAGTACTTC
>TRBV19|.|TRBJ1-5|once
CASSILDSINQPQHF
TGTGCCAGTAGTATTTTAGACAGTATCAATCAGCCCCAGCATTTT
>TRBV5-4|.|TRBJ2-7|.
CASSRADEQYF
TGTGCCAGCAGCCGAGCGGACGAGCAGTACTTC
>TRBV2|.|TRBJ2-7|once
CASGQGYEQYF
TGTGCCAGCGGCCAGGGGTACGAGCAGTACTTC
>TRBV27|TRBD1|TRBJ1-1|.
CASRGQGRAEAFF
TGTGCCAGCAGGGGACAGGGGAGGGCTGAAGCTTTCTTT
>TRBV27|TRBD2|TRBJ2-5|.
CASSLAPAGGLAGAQETQYF
TGTGCCAGCAGTTTAGCCCCCGCCGGTGGGCTAGCGGGGGCCCAAGAGACCCAGTACTTC
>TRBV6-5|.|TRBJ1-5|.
CASSPGPDQPQHF
TGTGCCAGCAGCCCCGGCCCCGATCAGCCCCAGCATTTT
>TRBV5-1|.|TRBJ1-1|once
CASSFRGYPEAFF
TGCGCCAGCAGCTTTAGGGGGTACCCTGAAGCTTTCTTT
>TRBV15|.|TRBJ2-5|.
CATSRGDREEETQYF
TGTGCCACCAGCAGAGGCGACAGGGAGGAAGAGACCCAGTACTTC
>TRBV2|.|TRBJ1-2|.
CASSEGARRGYTF
TGTGCCAGCAGTGAAGGGGCGCGGCGAGGCTACACCTTC
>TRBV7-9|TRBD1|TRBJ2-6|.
CASSLTGVGANVLTF
TGTGCCAGCAGCTTAACAGGGGTTGGGGCCAACGTCCTGACTTTC
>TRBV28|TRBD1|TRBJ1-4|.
CASSGPGQGNEKLFF
TGTGCCAGCAGTGGACCGGGACAGGGGAATGAAAAACTGTTTTTT
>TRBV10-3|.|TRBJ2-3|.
CAISPGNTQYF
TGTGCCATCAGTCCCGGGAATACGCAGTATTTT
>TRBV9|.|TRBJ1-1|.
CASSVANTEAFF
TGTGCCAGCAGCGTAGCGAACACTGAAGCTTTCTTT
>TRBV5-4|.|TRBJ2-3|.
CASSTDGRTDTQYF
TGTGCCAGCAGCACGGACGGACGCACAGATACGCAGTATTTT
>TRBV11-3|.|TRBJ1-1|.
CASSSAGGAEAFF
TGTGCCAGCAGCTCGGCCGGGGGGGCTGAAGCTTTCTTT
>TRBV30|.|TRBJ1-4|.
CAWSRVGQNEKLFF
TGTGCCTGGAGTAGGGTTGGTCAGAATGAAAAACTGTTTTTT
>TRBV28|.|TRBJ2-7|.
CASSFSENYEQYF
TGTGCCAGCAGTTTTAGCGAGAACTACGAGCAGTACTTC
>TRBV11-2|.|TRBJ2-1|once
CASSRGGGDYNEQFF
TGTGCCAGCAGCCGCGGTGGGGGAGACTACAATGAGCAGTTCTTC
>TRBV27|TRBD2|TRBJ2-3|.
CASSLAGGGRNTQYF
TGTGCCAGCAGTTTAGCGGGGGGGGGTAGGAATACGCAGTATTTT
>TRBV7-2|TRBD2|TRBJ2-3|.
CASSLGLAGGDIMDTQYF
TGTGCCAGCAGCCTGGGACTAGCGGGGGGGGACATAATGGATACGCAGTATTTT
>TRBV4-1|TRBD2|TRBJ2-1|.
CASSPLAVGYNEQFF
TGCGCCAGCAGTCCTCTAGCGGTGGGCTACAATGAGCAGTTCTTC
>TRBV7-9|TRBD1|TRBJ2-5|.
CASSLDRQGDPAETQYF
TGTGCCAGCAGCTTAGACCGTCAGGGGGACCCTGCAGAGACCCAGTACTTC
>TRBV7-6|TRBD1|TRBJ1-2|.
CASSLEETGATGYTF
TGTGCCAGCAGCTTAGAGGAGACAGGGGCGACTGGCTACACCTTC
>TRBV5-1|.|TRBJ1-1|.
CASSLDGRPNTEAFF
TGCGCCAGCAGCTTGGACGGCCGCCCGAACACTGAAGCTTTCTTT
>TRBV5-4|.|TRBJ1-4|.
CASSRGGLTTNEKLFF
TGTGCCAGCAGCCGAGGAGGGCTAACAACTAATGAAAAACTGTTTTTT
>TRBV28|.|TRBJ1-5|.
CASRIGHDGAPQHF
TGTGCCAGCAGAATAGGACACGATGGGGCGCCCCAGCATTTT
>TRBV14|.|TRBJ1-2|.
CASSHNERGYTF
TGTGCCAGCAGCCATAACGAAAGAGGCTACACCTTC
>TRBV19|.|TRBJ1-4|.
CASSDRQEDEKLFF
TGTGCCAGTAGTGACAGGCAGGAGGATGAAAAACTGTTTTTT
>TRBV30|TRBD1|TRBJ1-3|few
CAWSPFPAGGGNTIYF
TGTGCCTGGAGTCCCTTCCCTGCAGGGGGAGGAAACACCATATATTTT
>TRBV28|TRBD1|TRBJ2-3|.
CASSQGAGTQYF
TGTGCCAGCAGTCAGGGGGCAGGTACGCAGTATTTT
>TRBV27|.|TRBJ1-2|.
CASSPRDGSGYTF
TGTGCCAGCAGTCCCAGGGATGGAAGTGGCTACACCTTC
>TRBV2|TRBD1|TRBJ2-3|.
CASKRPGTGTDTQYF
TGTGCCAGCAAACGGCCCGGGACAGGCACAGATACGCAGTATTTT
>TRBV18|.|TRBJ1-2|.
CASSPRTATLGNYGYTF
TGTGCCAGCTCACCCAGGACAGCTACCTTGGGTAACTATGGCTACACCTTC
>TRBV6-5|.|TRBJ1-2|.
CASFSMRQNYYGYTF
TGTGCCAGCTTCTCGATGAGACAGAACTACTATGGCTACACCTTC
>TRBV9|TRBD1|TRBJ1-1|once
CASSATGTGNTEAFF
TGTGCCAGCAGCGCCACCGGGACAGGGAACACTGAAGCTTTCTTT
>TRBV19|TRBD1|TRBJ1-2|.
CASTPTGFSGYTF
TGTGCCAGTACCCCGACAGGGTTCTCTGGCTACACCTTC
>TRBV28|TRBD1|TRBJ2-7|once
CASSLGQGANEQYF
TGTGCCAGCAGTTTAGGGCAGGGGGCCAACGAGCAGTACTTC
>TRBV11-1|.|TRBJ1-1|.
CAVLAGANTEAFF
TGTGCCGTTTTGGCAGGGGCGAACACTGAAGCTTTCTTT
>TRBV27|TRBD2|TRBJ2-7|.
CASSLYASGYEQYF
TGTGCCAGCAGTTTGTACGCTAGCGGCTACGAGCAGTACTTC
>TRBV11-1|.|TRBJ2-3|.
CASSERLDYTDTQYF
TGTGCCAGCAGCGAACGGTTAGATTACACAGATACGCAGTATTTT
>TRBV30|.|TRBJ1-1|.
CAWNPGVRDTEAFF
TGTGCCTGGAATCCAGGGGTCAGGGACACTGAAGCTTTCTTT
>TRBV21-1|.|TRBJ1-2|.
CASSKIDRGYGYTF
TGTGCCAGCAGCAAAATTGACAGGGGGTATGGCTACACCTTC
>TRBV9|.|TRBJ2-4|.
CASSVSPGGGGNIQYF
TGTGCCAGCAGCGTCTCCCCTGGGGGGGGCGGAAACATTCAGTACTTC
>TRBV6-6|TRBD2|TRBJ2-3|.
CASSLSGGWADTQYF
TGTGCCAGCAGCCTTAGCGGGGGCTGGGCAGATACGCAGTATTTT
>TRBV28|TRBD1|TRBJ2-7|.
CASSQGAPYEQYF
TGTGCCAGCAGCCAGGGGGCCCCCTACGAGCAGTACTTC
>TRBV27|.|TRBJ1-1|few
CASSPGRAYTEAFF
TGTGCCAGCAGCCCAGGGAGGGCCTACACTGAAGCTTTCTTT
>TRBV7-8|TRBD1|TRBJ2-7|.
CASSLGGQGLYEQYF
TGTGCCAGCAGCTTAGGAGGACAGGGACTTTACGAGCAGTACTTC
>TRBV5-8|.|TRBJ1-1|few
CASSLVRNTEAFF
TGTGCCAGCAGCTTGGTCAGGAACACTGAAGCTTTCTTT
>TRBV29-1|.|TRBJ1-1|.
CSVATGSWTEAFF
TGCAGCGTCGCCACAGGGTCTTGGACTGAAGCTTTCTTT
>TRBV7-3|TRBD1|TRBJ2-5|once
CASSPTGAGETQYF
TGTGCCAGCAGCCCAACAGGGGCAGGGGAGACCCAGTACTTC
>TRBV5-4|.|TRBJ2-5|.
CASSLGGGETQYF
TGTGCCAGCAGCTTGGGTGGGGGGGAGACCCAGTACTTC
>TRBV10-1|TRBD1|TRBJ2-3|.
CASRQGPADTQYF
TGCGCCAGCAGACAGGGGCCGGCAGATACGCAGTATTTT
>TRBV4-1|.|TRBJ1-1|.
CASSQDQFTEAFF
TGCGCCAGCAGCCAAGACCAGTTCACTGAAGCTTTCTTT